The sequence of this TCR beta chain was determined in a study of T-cell reconstitution after alpha-beta-depleted transplantation in children. The study, taken as a whole, reports: At one year after transplant, newly produced T cells mostly accounted for T-cell counts and diversity.

CDR3 length equals 17 residues. The J segment lost 0 bases and the V segment lost 0 bases, leaving 3 bases of the junction unmatched. Per the germline V gene, CDR1 is SGHRS and CDR2 is YFSETQ. This clonotype was detected a few times. Its antigen remains unidentified. Unique molecular identifiers were built into the TCRbeta library. TCRdb re-called the PCR reads through MiXCR, storing one row per CDR3 protein. The sample has around 490,000 distinct CDR3 sequences; roughly an eighth are singletons. The receptor comes from a female patient aged 2-10 years who had a stem cell transplant for aplastic anemia, so the T cells may come from the graft donor. The specimen was PBMCs, mostly from graft donor cells, collected 180 days after TCRalphabeta/CD19-depleted stem cell transplant. The chain joins TRBV5-1 to TRBJ2-1; 10 positions match TRBD2. CDR3 residues: CASSLAPSGSSYNEQFF. CDR3 in DNA: TGCGCCAGCAGCTTGGCTCCTAGCGGGAGCTCCTACAATGAGCAGTTCTTC.